A selection of T cell receptor beta chains follows, all from one sample in a study of blood T cell repertoires in COVID-19. The protocol was immunoSEQ multiplex PCR, while the TCRdb copy is restricted to in-frame clones and leaves out a portion. The sample gives about 110,000 clones, 75% to 95% of which show up once; roughly 1.2% is in the top ten. Sequencing used peripheral blood. The receptors derive from a woman in her twenties or thirties with acute or convalescent COVID-19. Both conserved end residues are part of each CDR3. The D gene is left open where the match is weak. Clone size is given for some rows only: seen once, a few or many times, or a class if the clone is expanded.

size	D	V	J	DNA	CDR3
NA	TRBD1	TRBV7-6	TRBJ1-1	TGTGCCAGCAGCTCGACAGGGGGAAGTGGTGAAGCTTTCTTT	CASSSTGGSGEAFF
NA	NA	TRBV28	TRBJ2-1	TGTGCCACAGGGTCGTACAATGAGCAGTTCTTC	CATGSYNEQFF
NA	NA	TRBV19	TRBJ1-4	TGTGCCACCAAAAGCCCCACGGGTTCCCTAGTAGAAAAACTGTTTTTT	CATKSPTGSLVEKLFF
NA	NA	TRBV7-3	TRBJ2-1	TGTGCCAGCAGCTTAAGGGGGCGGAGAAATGAGCAGTTCTTC	CASSLRGRRNEQFF
once	NA	TRBV7-9	TRBJ1-5	TGTGCCAGCAGCCCTCAGGGCAGCAGCAATCAGCCCCAGCATTTT	CASSPQGSSNQPQHF
NA	NA	TRBV29-1	TRBJ1-2	TGCAGCGTTGAAGATCCCCGACAGGCCCCCCGGCGTGGCTACACCTTC	CSVEDPRQAPRRGYTF
NA	NA	TRBV7-9	TRBJ2-1	TGTGCCAGCAGCTCCACCCAACCTAGCTCCTACAATGAGCAGTTCTTC	CASSSTQPSSYNEQFF
NA	NA	TRBV4-3	TRBJ2-4	TGCGCCAGCAGCCAAGGGAACAGGGACATTCAGTACTTC	CASSQGNRDIQYF
once	TRBD1	TRBV2	TRBJ1-3	TGTGCCAGCAACCGGGACAGGTTTTCTGGAAACACCATATATTTT	CASNRDRFSGNTIYF
NA	TRBD1	TRBV6-5	TRBJ1-2	TGTGCCAGCAGCCCATGGGACAGGGGGCGGGGTGGCTACACCTTC	CASSPWDRGRGGYTF
once	TRBD1	TRBV5-4	TRBJ2-7	TGTGCCAGCAGCGACCTACCGGACAGGCCCCAGGGGCAGTACTTC	CASSDLPDRPQGQYF
NA	NA	TRBV29-1	TRBJ2-7	TGCAGCGTCCATATGGGGCTAGGGGGCGAGCAGTACTTC	CSVHMGLGGEQYF
NA	TRBD2	TRBV7-2	TRBJ2-1	TGTGCCAGCACCCTCTTCGGGGGGGCCTACAATGAGCAGTTCTTC	CASTLFGGAYNEQFF
NA	NA	TRBV5-1	TRBJ2-5	TGCGCCAGCAGCTTGGGAGGGACTTCACAAGAGACCCAGTACTTC	CASSLGGTSQETQYF
few	TRBD1	TRBV5-4	TRBJ2-7	TGTGCCAGCAGCTATAGACAGGGATCCGAGCAGTACTTC	CASSYRQGSEQYF
once	TRBD2	TRBV7-6	TRBJ2-7	TGTGCCAGCAGCTCGCCCTTGGGACTAGCGGGGGAGCAGTACTTC	CASSSPLGLAGEQYF
NA	NA	TRBV25-1	TRBJ1-1	TGTGCCAGCAGTGAATGGGGACTCCAGAACACTGAAGCTTTCTTT	CASSEWGLQNTEAFF
NA	NA	TRBV5-6	TRBJ1-2	TGTGCCAGCACCCCGCGCCCGGGAGAGGACTATGGCTACACCTTC	CASTPRPGEDYGYTF
NA	TRBD2	TRBV19	TRBJ2-1	TGTGCCAGTAGTATTTGGGGAGGGTCCTACAATGAGCAGTTCTTC	CASSIWGGSYNEQFF
NA	NA	TRBV10-1	TRBJ2-5	TGCGCCAGCAGTGAGTCTTTAGGACAGCAAGAGACCCAGTACTTC	CASSESLGQQETQYF
NA	NA	TRBV18	TRBJ1-1	TGTGCCAGCTCACCAGGCGGGAACACTGAAGCTTTCTTT	CASSPGGNTEAFF
NA	NA	TRBV24-1	TRBJ2-7	TGTGCCACCAGTGATTTACGCGACAGAATCAGCTCCTACGAGCAGTACTTC	CATSDLRDRISSYEQYF
NA	TRBD2	TRBV6-5	TRBJ2-2	TGTGCCAGCAGTTGGACTAGCGGGAACACCGGGGAGCTGTTTTTT	CASSWTSGNTGELFF
NA	NA	TRBV28	TRBJ2-6	TGTGCCAGCAGCATCGCAGGCATAATGTCATCTGGGGCCAACGTCCTGACTTTC	CASSIAGIMSSGANVLTF
NA	NA	TRBV5-5	TRBJ2-1	TGTGCCAGCAGCCAAGCAATTTACTCCTACAATGAGCAGTTCTTC	CASSQAIYSYNEQFF
NA	TRBD2	TRBV28	TRBJ2-7	TGTGCCAGCAGGATAGCGGGCCAAACCTACGAGCAGTACTTC	CASRIAGQTYEQYF
NA	NA	TRBV7-9	TRBJ1-4	TGTGCCAGCAGCCTCCGAACAGGCAAGAGAGGTGAAAAACTGTTTTTT	CASSLRTGKRGEKLFF
NA	TRBD1	TRBV19	TRBJ1-6	TGTGCCAGTAGTAGGGGACAGGGGAATTCACCCCTCCACTTT	CASSRGQGNSPLHF
NA	TRBD2	TRBV29-1	TRBJ2-3	TGCAGCGTTGAACGCGGGAGTAGCACAGATACGCAGTATTTT	CSVERGSSTDTQYF
NA	TRBD1	TRBV4-1	TRBJ2-3	TGCGCCAGCAGCCCTCAGGGGGCCGGTACGCAGTATTTT	CASSPQGAGTQYF
NA	NA	TRBV9	TRBJ2-1	TGTGCCAGCAGCGGAGTAGCTGGGAATGAGCAGTTCTTC	CASSGVAGNEQFF
NA	TRBD2	TRBV29-1	TRBJ2-2	TGCAGCTTTCGGGAGGGCCCCGGGGAGCTGTTTTTT	CSFREGPGELFF
few	NA	TRBV24-1	TRBJ1-2	TGTGCCACCACCGCGGGGCAGCCCAACTATGGCTACACCTTC	CATTAGQPNYGYTF
NA	NA	TRBV27	TRBJ1-2	TGTGCCAGCAGTCCCCTTCTTAACTATGGCTACACCTTC	CASSPLLNYGYTF
NA	NA	TRBV28	TRBJ1-4	TGTGCCAGCAGTCGGACAGCAACTAATGAAAAACTGTTTTTT	CASSRTATNEKLFF
NA	NA	TRBV28	TRBJ2-3	TGTGCCAGCAGTTTAACCCGGGCAGGGGTTACAGATACGCAGTATTTT	CASSLTRAGVTDTQYF
NA	TRBD1	TRBV15	TRBJ2-7	TGTGCCACCAGCACGGACAGGGGAGTGTACGAGCAGTACTTC	CATSTDRGVYEQYF
NA	NA	TRBV10-3	TRBJ1-3	TGTGCCATCATTCCAGGGAAAGGAAACACCATATATTTT	CAIIPGKGNTIYF
NA	NA	TRBV3-1/TRBV3-2	TRBJ2-3	TGTGCCAGCGGTACGGGGACAGATACGCAGTATTTT	CASGTGTDTQYF
NA	NA	TRBV7-2	TRBJ1-2	TGTGCCAGCAGCTTAGCCGGGGGGCGGTCGGAAGGCTACACCTTC	CASSLAGGRSEGYTF
NA	NA	TRBV29-1	TRBJ2-7	TGCAGCGCCGAAGGGGACAACGAAACTTCCTACGAGCAGTACTTC	CSAEGDNETSYEQYF
NA	TRBD2	TRBV11-2	TRBJ2-7	TGTGCCAGCAGCTTAGGGACTAGCGGAACCTACGAGCAGTACTTC	CASSLGTSGTYEQYF